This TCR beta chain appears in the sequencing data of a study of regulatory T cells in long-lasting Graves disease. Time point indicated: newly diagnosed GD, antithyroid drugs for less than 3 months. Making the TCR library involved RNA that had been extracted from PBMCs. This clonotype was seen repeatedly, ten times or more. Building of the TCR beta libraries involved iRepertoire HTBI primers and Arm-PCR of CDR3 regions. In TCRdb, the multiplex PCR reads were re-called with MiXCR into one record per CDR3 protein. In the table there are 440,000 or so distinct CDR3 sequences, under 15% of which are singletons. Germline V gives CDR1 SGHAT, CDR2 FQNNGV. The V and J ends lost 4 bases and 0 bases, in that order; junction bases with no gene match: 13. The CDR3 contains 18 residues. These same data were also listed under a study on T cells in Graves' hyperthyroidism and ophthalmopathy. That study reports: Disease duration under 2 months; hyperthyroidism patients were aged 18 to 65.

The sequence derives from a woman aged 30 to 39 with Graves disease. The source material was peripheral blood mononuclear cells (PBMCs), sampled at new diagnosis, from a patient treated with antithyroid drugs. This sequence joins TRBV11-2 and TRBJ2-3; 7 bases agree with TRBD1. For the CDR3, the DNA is TGTGCCAGCAGCTCCCGGACAGGATTCCCCACTAGCACAGATACGCAGTATTTT. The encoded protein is CASSSRTGFPTSTDTQYF.